This passage covers 29 T cell receptor beta chains from one sample sequenced in a study of T cells in Graves' hyperthyroidism and ophthalmopathy. RNA transcripts provided the source from which TCR beta CDR3 regions were amplified. HTBI primers were used for first-round RT-PCR of the TCR CDR3. TCRdb independently ran MiXCR on the multiplex PCR reads; one entry per CDR3 protein. The sample holds 300,000 to 350,000 distinct CDR3 sequences, about 20% seen once. The sample taken for sequencing was blood. Receptor source: a woman in her 50s with Graves' hyperthyroidism.

This clonotype has a handful of counts. V usage is TRBV7-8 and J usage is TRBJ1-4; no firm D call. Germline V gene lookup returns CDR1 SGHVS and CDR2 FQNEAQ. The CDR3 has 13 amino acids. Trimming stripped 5 bases from V and 10 bases from J, with 14 bases between. In DNA, the CDR3 is TGTGCCAGCAGCCGCCCCCCGGACCCAAAACTGTTTTTT. Protein product: CASSRPPDPKLFF.

In this sample, this clonotype turned up many times. This rearrangement joins TRBV20-1 to TRBJ2-3; TRBD1 is a possible D gene (7 bases). CDR3 size: 16 residues. Trimming cost V 0 bases and J 3 bases, with 16 bases left between them. The germline V gene encodes CDR1 DFQATT and CDR2 SNEGSKA (reference sequence). The CDR3 here is CSARDSGGGTTDTQYF. CDR3 coding DNA: TGCAGTGCTAGAGATTCAGGGGGAGGAACTACAGATACGCAGTATTTT.

This clonotype was counted a few times. The chain has TRBV5-8 and TRBJ1-2, with TRBD1 matching over 10 bases. The CDR3 consists of 15 residues. V shed 0 bases, J shed 4 bases, and the junction held 3 bases outside the gene matches. From germline, CDR1 is SGHTS and CDR2 YDEGEE. CDR3 sequence reads: CASSLDWTGGYGYTF. In nucleotides, the CDR3 is TGTGCCAGCAGCTTGGACTGGACAGGGGGCTATGGCTACACCTTC. Supplemented by reference TRBV5-8 and TRBJ1-2, the full variable domain reads EAGVTQSPTHLIKTRGQQATLRCSPISGHTSVYWYQQALGLGLQFLLWYDEGEERNRGNFPPRFSGRQFPNYSSELNVNALELEDSALYLCASSLDWTGGYGYTFGSGTRLTVV.

V is TRBV20-1 and J is TRBJ1-5; D is unresolved. Germline V CDR1 and CDR2: DFQATT, SNEGSKA (reference sequence). V shed 0 bases and J shed 0 bases, with 9 bases lying between them. The CDR3 runs 15 residues. Here the CDR3 DNA reads TGCAGTGCTAGAGAGCCAACTTATAGCAATCAGCCCCAGCATTTT. This codes for CSAREPTYSNQPQHF.

This clonotype was picked up many times. J is TRBJ2-3 and V is TRBV14, with 7 bases fitting TRBD1. CDR1 SGHDN and CDR2 FVKESK come from the germline V gene. V gave up 4 bases and J gave up 0 bases; unmatched junction bases: 10. This CDR3 comprises 17 residues. Written as DNA, the CDR3 is TGTGCCAGCAGCCTAAATACAGGGGCGACTAGCACAGATACGCAGTATTTT. It specifies CASSLNTGATSTDTQYF.

This clonotype was seen a handful of times. The chain is built from TRBV7-3 and TRBJ2-1, with D hard to call. The ends were cut back, 5 bases at V and 1 base at J, with 15 bases in the middle. The CDR3 has 16 amino acids. The germline gives CDR1 SGHTA, CDR2 FQGTGA. The CDR3 reads CASSPHLGKSYNEQFF. The CDR3 DNA is TGTGCCAGCAGCCCCCATCTTGGCAAATCCTACAATGAGCAGTTCTTC.

The gene calls are TRBV2 and TRBJ2-6; TRBD1 might be the D (5 bases). Germline lookup yields CDR1 SNHLY and CDR2 FYNNEI. CDR3 length: 18 amino acids. V lost 10 bases and J 0 bases, leaving 22 bases between the germline ends. This chain's CDR3 is CAIAKTGDPSSGANVLTF. As DNA, the CDR3 is TGTGCCATAGCTAAAACAGGTGACCCTAGCTCTGGGGCCAACGTCCTGACTTTC. Looking up the rest from reference TRBV2 and TRBJ2-6 gives the full variable domain: EPEVTQTPSHQVTQMGQEVILRCVPISNHLYFYWYRQILGQKVEFLVSFYNNEISEKSEIFDDQFSVERPDGSNFTLKIRSTKLEDSAMYFCAIAKTGDPSSGANVLTFGAGSRLTVL.

This clonotype was seen a handful of times. CDR3 residues: CSARTGFGAGGSFSTDTQYF. The DNA of the CDR3 is TGCAGTGCCCGAACAGGGTTCGGGGCCGGGGGTTCTTTCAGCACAGATACGCAGTATTTT. The chain has TRBV20-1 and TRBJ2-3; D tentatively reads TRBD1 or TRBD2 (6 bases each). In germline, CDR1 is DFQATT, CDR2 SNEGSKA (reference sequence). The CDR3 spans 20 residues. V was cut by 6 bases and J by 0 bases, with 31 bases left in between.

As concerns this clonotype: This may come from a read error, since a much larger clone is one base off. The gene calls are TRBV30 and TRBJ2-2, with 12 bases lining up with TRBD1. J lost 5 bases, V lost 5 bases, and 3 bases had no gene match. The CDR3 has 14 residues. Germline loops: CDR1 GTSNPN, CDR2 SVGIG (reference sequence). The CDR3 loop reads CAWAGQGATGELFF. In nucleotides, the CDR3 is TGTGCCTGGGCGGGACAGGGGGCTACCGGGGAGCTGTTTTTT. The full variable domain, completed using reference TRBV30 and TRBJ2-2, is SQTIHQWPATLVQPVGSPLSLECTVEGTSNPNLYWYRQAAGRGLQLLFYSVGIGQISSEVPQNLSASRPQDRQFILSSKKLLLSDSGFYLCAWAGQGATGELFFGEGSRLTVL.

At least ten counts were recorded for this clonotype. V and J are TRBV11-3 and TRBJ2-2, with D possibly TRBD2 on 5 matching bases. This CDR3 has 13 amino acids. CDR1 SGHNT and CDR2 YENEEA come from the germline V gene. V was cut by 3 bases and J by 6 bases, with 8 bases left in between. CDR3 loop: CASSFRGPGELFF. The CDR3 DNA is TGTGCCAGCAGCTTCCGAGGGCCCGGGGAGCTGTTTTTT.

At least ten counts were recorded for this clonotype. J is TRBJ1-1 and V is TRBV13; a possible D gene is TRBD1 (5 bases). V dropped 2 bases and J dropped 1 base, with 17 bases sitting between them. In germline, CDR1 is PRHDT, CDR2 FYEKMQ (reference sequence). The CDR3 is made up of 17 amino acids. CDR3 DNA sequence: TGTGCCAGCAGCTTATACCCGGGGGGGGTTAGGAACACTGAAGCTTTCTTT. This translates into CASSLYPGGVRNTEAFF.

This clonotype showed up just a few times. The V and J genes are TRBV5-6 and TRBJ2-3, with no clear D. The germline gives CDR1 SGHDT, CDR2 YYEEEE. The CDR3 extends over 13 amino acids. Trimming shortened V by 0 bases and J by 4 bases, and 6 bases separated the two germline ends. Here the CDR3 DNA reads TGTGCCAGCAGCTTGGGAGCGTCAGATACGCAGTATTTT. The encoded protein is CASSLGASDTQYF.

The V and J genes are TRBV24-1 and TRBJ2-5; no clear D gene. The V and J ends lost 2 bases and 4 bases respectively, with 4 bases between them. CDR1 is KGHDR, CDR2 SFDVKD, per germline. The CDR3 consists of 12 residues. The CDR3 region is CATSDSSETQYF. CDR3 nucleotides: TGTGCCACCAGTGATTCTTCAGAGACCCAGTACTTC.

This clonotype was observed a few times. This chain joins TRBV15 and TRBJ1-2; D gene ambiguous. The CDR3 has 14 amino acids. The germline V gene encodes CDR1 LNHNV and CDR2 YYDKDF (reference sequence). V lost 0 bases and J 2 bases, leaving 7 bases between the germline ends. The CDR3 loop is CATSRDRSNYGYTF. CDR3 DNA: TGTGCCACCAGCAGAGATCGTTCGAACTATGGCTACACCTTC.

The chain joins TRBV28 to TRBJ2-1; D is unclear. V was clipped by 2 bases and J by 0 bases, with 8 bases between them. This CDR3 has 15 amino acids. The V gene's germline CDR1 is MDHEN and CDR2 SYDVKM. In nucleotides, the CDR3 is TGTGCCAGCAGTTTAATAGGTAGCTCCTACAATGAGCAGTTCTTC. This encodes CASSLIGSSYNEQFF.

At least ten counts were recorded for this clonotype. CDR3 nucleotide sequence: TGTGCCAGCAGCCGGGACAGTTCGATCCAAGAGACCCAGTACTTC. Amino acid sequence: CASSRDSSIQETQYF. This sequence joins TRBV7-3 and TRBJ2-5; TRBD1 agrees at 7 bases. Germline V gene lookup returns CDR1 SGHTA and CDR2 FQGTGA. V lost 5 bases to trimming and J lost 1 base; unmatched junction nucleotides: 7. The CDR3 has 15 amino acids.

The gene calls are TRBV2 and TRBJ2-1; a weak D match, TRBD2 (5 bases). This CDR3 region has 12 residues. Germline values: CDR1 SNHLY, CDR2 FYNNEI. The V end was cut by 3 bases, the J end by 13 bases, with 13 bases between. The CDR3 sequence: CASSEIIGLQFF. Written as DNA, the CDR3 is TGTGCCAGCAGTGAGATAATCGGACTTCAGTTCTTC.

The chain joins TRBV5-1 to TRBJ1-5, with TRBD1 matching 7 bases. J was trimmed by 2 bases and V by 4 bases; bases with no gene match: 3. The CDR3 covers 14 residues. CDR1 SGHRS and CDR2 YFSETQ come from the germline V gene. The CDR3: CASSDGQGNQPQHF. The CDR3 DNA reads as TGCGCCAGCAGCGATGGACAGGGCAATCAGCCCCAGCATTTT.

The chain uses TRBV5-8 and TRBJ2-3; 12 bases are shared with TRBD2. The CDR3 runs 18 residues. The J segment lost 4 bases and the V segment lost 1 base, leaving 10 bases of the junction unmatched. CDR1 is SGHTS, CDR2 YDEGEE, per germline. CDR3 DNA sequence: TGTGCCAGCAGCTTGAAGCTAGCGGGAGGGACGCACGCAGATACGCAGTATTTT. It encodes CASSLKLAGGTHADTQYF.

This clonotype turned up a few times. The chain employs TRBV7-6 and TRBJ2-7; either TRBD1 or TRBD2 may fit D (6 bases each). Germline CDR1 is SGHVS and CDR2 is FNYEAQ. V was pared by 1 base and J by 2 bases, with 15 bases between. The CDR3 length is 16 residues. CDR3 sequence: CASSLEAGTHAYEQYF. For the CDR3, the DNA is TGTGCCAGCAGCTTAGAGGCGGGGACACACGCCTACGAGCAGTACTTC.

J is TRBJ2-2 and V is TRBV20-1; TRBD2 aligns across 7 bases. With V trimmed by 3 bases and J by 1 base, 5 bases remained unmatched. The CDR3 loop spans 15 amino acids. The germline gives CDR1 DFQATT, CDR2 SNEGSKA (reference sequence). CDR3 in DNA: TGCAGTGCTAGTTGGGCTAGCGGGAACACCGGGGAGCTGTTTTTT. It specifies CSASWASGNTGELFF.

The chain recombines TRBV25-1 with TRBJ2-7; no clear D gene. Germline V gene data show CDR1 as MGHDK and CDR2 as SYGVNS. This CDR3 is built from 11 residues. V lost 5 bases to trimming and J lost 4 bases, with 6 bases between them. CDR3 DNA: TGTGCCAGCAGTACGGTTTACGAGCAGTACTTC. It yields the protein CASSTVYEQYF.

The count of this clonotype is one. This chain links TRBV19 with TRBJ1-5; no clear D. This CDR3 comprises 13 residues. With 3 bases removed from V and 6 bases from J, the gap between germline ends came to 9 bases. Germline lookup yields CDR1 LNHDA and CDR2 SQIVND (reference sequence). The CDR3 coding sequence is TGTGCCAGTAGTATTAGTCTCCCTCAGCCCCAGCATTTT. Encoded protein: CASSISLPQPQHF.

The chain joins TRBV3-1 to TRBJ2-2, with unresolved D. The CDR3 extends over 13 amino acids. CDR1 and CDR2 (germline): LGHDT, YNNKEL (reference sequence). V was pared by 5 bases and J by 6 bases, with 10 bases between. CDR3 region: CASSAAEAGELFF. In DNA, the CDR3 is TGTGCCAGCAGCGCCGCCGAGGCCGGGGAGCTGTTTTTT.

This clonotype has more than one count but fewer than ten. The genes are TRBV7-9 and TRBJ2-5; D remains unclear. V was trimmed by 5 bases and J by 0 bases, leaving 16 bases between them. Germline CDR1 is SEHNR and CDR2 is FQNEAQ (reference sequence). The CDR3 runs 16 residues. CDR3 amino acids: CASSPLLAPNQETQYF. CDR3 DNA sequence: TGTGCCAGCAGCCCCCTCTTGGCTCCCAACCAAGAGACCCAGTACTTC.

The V and J genes are TRBV19 and TRBJ1-1, with D unresolved. V dropped 2 bases and J dropped 1 base, with 11 bases sitting between them. This CDR3 region has 15 residues. CDR1 is LNHDA, CDR2 SQIVND, per germline (reference sequence). CDR3 DNA: TGTGCCAGTAGTATATTCCCGGGGAGGAACACTGAAGCTTTCTTT. Amino acid sequence: CASSIFPGRNTEAFF.

This clonotype was seen repeatedly, ten times or more. This chain links TRBV7-3 with TRBJ2-1; D not resolved. The length of the CDR3 is 14 residues. V lost 1 base and J lost 2, with 6 bases in between. Germline loops: CDR1 SGHTA, CDR2 FQGTGA. The CDR3, as DNA: TGTGCCAGCAGCTTAAGTCCAGCCTACAATGAGCAGTTCTTC. Protein sequence: CASSLSPAYNEQFF.

For the CDR3, the DNA is TGCAGTGCCAAACCCGAAACAGGGGGGTGGTACTTC. Protein sequence: CSAKPETGGWYF. J is TRBJ2-5 and V is TRBV20-1, with 8 bases lining up with TRBD1. The J segment lost 13 bases and the V segment lost 6 bases, leaving 13 bases of the junction unmatched. Germline-derived CDR1 and CDR2 are DFQATT and SNEGSKA (reference sequence). The CDR3 loop spans 12 amino acids.

The chain is built from TRBV29-1 and TRBJ2-1, with 8 nucleotides matching TRBD2. The V segment lost 8 bases and the J segment 6 bases; nucleotides outside the gene matches: 9. The CDR3 runs to 13 residues. From germline, CDR1 is SQVTM and CDR2 ANQGSEA. This CDR3 is CSSQRAGGNEQFF. The CDR3 nucleotides are TGCAGCTCCCAGAGGGCGGGAGGCAATGAGCAGTTCTTC.